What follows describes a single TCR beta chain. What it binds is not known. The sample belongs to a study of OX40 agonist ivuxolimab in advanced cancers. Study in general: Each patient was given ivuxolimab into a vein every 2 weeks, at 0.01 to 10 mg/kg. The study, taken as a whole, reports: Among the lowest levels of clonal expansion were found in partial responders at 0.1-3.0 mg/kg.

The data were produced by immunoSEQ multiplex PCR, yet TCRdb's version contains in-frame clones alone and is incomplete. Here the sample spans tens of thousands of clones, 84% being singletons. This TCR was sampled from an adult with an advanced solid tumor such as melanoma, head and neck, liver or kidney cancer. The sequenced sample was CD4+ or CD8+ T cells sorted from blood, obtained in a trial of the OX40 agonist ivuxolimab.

In DNA form, the CDR3 reads TGTGCCAGTAGTCCCCCAATTGGCGGAATTCCCTACGAGCAGTACTTC. Protein sequence: CASSPPIGGIPYEQYF. The J gene is TRBJ2-7, the V gene TRBV19; D gene ambiguous. Germline V gene lookup returns CDR1 LNHDA and CDR2 SQIVND (reference sequence). The CDR3 loop spans 16 amino acids. V lost 5 bases to trimming and J lost 2 bases, with 19 bases between them.